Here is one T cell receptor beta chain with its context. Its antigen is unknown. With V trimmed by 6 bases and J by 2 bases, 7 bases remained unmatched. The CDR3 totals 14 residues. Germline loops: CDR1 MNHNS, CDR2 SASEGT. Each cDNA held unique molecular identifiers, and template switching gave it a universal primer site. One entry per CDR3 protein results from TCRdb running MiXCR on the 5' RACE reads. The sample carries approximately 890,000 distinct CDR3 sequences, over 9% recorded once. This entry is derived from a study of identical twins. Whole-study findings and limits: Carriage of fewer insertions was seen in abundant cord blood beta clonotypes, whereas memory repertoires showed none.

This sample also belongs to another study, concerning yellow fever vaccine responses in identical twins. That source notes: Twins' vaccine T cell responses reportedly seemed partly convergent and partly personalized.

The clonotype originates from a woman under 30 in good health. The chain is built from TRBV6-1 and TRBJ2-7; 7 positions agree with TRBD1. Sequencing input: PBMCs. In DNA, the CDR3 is TGTGCCAGCAGACGCTCGGGGACAGCCTACGAGCAGTACGTC. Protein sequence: CASRRSGTAYEQYV.